Presented here are 27 T cell receptor beta chains from one specimen sequenced in a study of cytomegalovirus exposure and HLA in healthy donors (dated by TCRdb to about 2017). Receptor libraries were prepared by the immunoSEQ multiplex PCR assay. The multiplex PCR relied on a mix of 60 forward primers for TCR Vbeta segments and 13 reverse primers for TCR Jbeta segments. Here the immuneACCESS table is served through TCRdb, limited to in-frame sequences with V and J called. Missing clones are a known gap in these copies; in checked studies unresolved V genes cover under half, and the rest lacks a known reason. In all, the sample holds around 130,000 clones, and 80% of those were seen once. Roughly 2.5% of the sample rests with the top ten. Sequences were obtained from PBMCs. These receptors all stem from a man between 25 and 39 years old in good health and CMV-seronegative.

The V call is TRBV11-2, the J call TRBJ2-5; 12 bases line up with TRBD2. The germline V gene encodes CDR1 SGHAT and CDR2 FQNNGV. This CDR3 region has 17 residues. V dropped 4 bases and J dropped 5; count of bases not matched to a gene: 11. CDR3 coding DNA: TGTGCCAGCAGCTCCTGGGGACTAGCGGGCGTTCCGGAGACCCAGTACTTC. Its protein is CASSSWGLAGVPETQYF.

The V and J genes are TRBV27 and TRBJ2-1, with TRBD1 as a possible D gene (5 bases). The germline CDR1 and CDR2 sequences are MNHEY and SMNVEV (reference sequence). Trimming shortened V by 2 bases and J by 2 bases, and 16 bases separated the two germline ends. This CDR3 has 17 amino acids. The CDR3 region is CASSLRQGDLPYNEQFF. The CDR3 DNA sequence: TGTGCCAGCAGTTTACGTCAAGGGGATCTCCCCTACAATGAGCAGTTCTTC.

The sample holds one count of this clone. This sequence joins TRBV28 and TRBJ2-7; TRBD1 matches at 12 bases. Trimming at V came to 5 bases and at J to 5 bases, leaving 7 bases not matched to a gene. Germline V lookup: CDR1 MDHEN, CDR2 SYDVKM. The CDR3 spans 15 residues. In DNA form, the CDR3 reads TGTGCCAGCAGTCCCCCGGGGACAGGGGGCCACGAGCAGTACTTC. Translating it yields CASSPPGTGGHEQYF. Variable domain in full (rest from reference TRBV28 and TRBJ2-7): DVKVTQSSRYLVKRTGEKVFLECVQDMDHENMFWYRQDPGLGLRLIYFSYDVKMKEKGDIPEGYSVSREKKERFSLILESASTNQTSMYLCASSPPGTGGHEQYFGPGTRLTVT.

The genes are TRBV4-1 and TRBJ2-3; possibly TRBD1 for D (5 bases). Germline loops: CDR1 MGHRA, CDR2 YSYEKL. This CDR3 spans 15 amino acids. V was pared by 8 bases and J by 0 bases, with 15 bases between. CDR3 loop: CASRERQLSTDTQYF. The CDR3 coding sequence is TGCGCCAGCCGAGAGAGACAGCTCAGCACAGATACGCAGTATTTT.

The rearrangement links TRBV21-1 to TRBJ2-3; TRBD2 is the table's D call and was not checked against the DNA. TRBV21-1 is a pseudogene locus. The CDR3 totals 14 residues. The CDR3 nucleotides read TGTGCCAGCAATGGGCGGGAGGGCTGGGATACGCAGTATTTT. Translating it yields CASNGREGWDTQYF.

The V call is TRBV10-1, the J call TRBJ2-3, with D possibly TRBD1 on 6 matching bases. V gave up 5 bases and J gave up 4 bases, with 16 bases separating them. CDR3 size: 15 residues. In germline, CDR1 is WNHNN, CDR2 SYGVQD (reference sequence). Here the CDR3 reads CASSPGASSADTQYF. The CDR3 nucleotides are TGCGCCAGCAGTCCAGGGGCCTCCAGCGCAGATACGCAGTATTTT.

This sequence joins TRBV25-1 and TRBJ1-5; D call uncertain. The germline V and J ends were trimmed by 5 bases and 6 bases, with 11 bases remaining between them. Germline V gives CDR1 MGHDK, CDR2 SYGVNS. The CDR3 sequence is 13 residues long. This CDR3 reads CASSQWEGQPQHF. The CDR3 DNA reads TGTGCCAGCAGTCAGTGGGAGGGTCAGCCCCAGCATTTT.

This chain links TRBV6-5 with TRBJ1-5, with D possibly TRBD1 on 5 matching bases. CDR3 length: 13 residues. From germline, CDR1 is MNHEY and CDR2 SVGAGI. Trimming removed 4 bases at V and 8 bases at J, with 12 bases between. The CDR3, as DNA: TGTGCCAGCAGTTCGGGGGGGGTCAAGCCCCAGCATTTT. It yields the protein CASSSGGVKPQHF.

The chain is built from TRBV6-1 and TRBJ2-1; weak D call: TRBD2 (6 bases). V was shortened by 2 bases and J by 4 bases, with 18 bases between the two germline ends. This CDR3 has 17 amino acids. Germline CDR1 MNHNS, CDR2 SASEGT. CDR3 loop: CASSESPVAGRYNEQFF. CDR3 coding DNA: TGTGCCAGCAGTGAAAGCCCGGTGGCGGGAAGGTACAATGAGCAGTTCTTC.

The chain links TRBV6-6 to TRBJ1-2; possibly TRBD1 for D (5 bases). The CDR3 covers 14 residues. Deletions cut 2 bases from V and 8 bases from J, with 15 bases between. The germline gives CDR1 MNHNY, CDR2 SVGAGI (reference sequence). The CDR3 loop is CASSYVSGVEGYTF. The CDR3 nucleotides are TGTGCCAGCAGTTACGTTTCGGGGGTTGAAGGCTACACCTTC.

This sequence joins TRBV9 and TRBJ1-1, with D perhaps matching TRBD1 (5 bases). V was trimmed by 0 bases and J by 3 bases, leaving 12 bases between them. This CDR3 comprises 15 residues. CDR1 SGDLS and CDR2 YYNGEE come from the germline V gene. The CDR3 region is CASSVGRGGDTEAFF. The CDR3 bases are TGTGCCAGCAGCGTAGGTCGGGGGGGGGACACTGAAGCTTTCTTT. Full variable domain (rest looked up from reference TRBV9 and TRBJ1-1): DSGVTQTPKHLITATGQRVTLRCSPRSGDLSVYWYQQSLDQGLQFLIQYYNGEERAKGNILERFSAQQFPDLHSELNLSSLELGDSALYFCASSVGRGGDTEAFFGQGTRLTVV.

This clone has only one observation. The chain joins TRBV14 to TRBJ1-2; 7 bases are shared with TRBD1. V dropped 0 bases and J dropped 6; count of bases not matched to a gene: 4. Germline V gene sequence: CDR1 SGHDN, CDR2 FVKESK. The CDR3 runs 14 residues. As DNA, the CDR3 is TGTGCCAGCAGCCAAGATCACAGGGGTAATGGCTACACCTTC. Translated, it gives CASSQDHRGNGYTF.

Here the CDR3 DNA reads TGTGCCAGCAGCCAACGTGGGGCGGACCAAGAGACCCAGTACTTC. It encodes CASSQRGADQETQYF. This chain connects TRBV4-2 to TRBJ2-5; tentative D call: TRBD1 (5 bases). The germline gives CDR1 LGHNA, CDR2 YNFKEQ. The CDR3 contains 15 residues. V was cut by 2 bases and J by 0 bases, with 10 bases left in between.

CDR3 nucleotides: TGTGCCAGCAGCTTAGGGGCAGGGGTCCCTTTCTCTAGCACAGATACGCAGTATTTT. It translates to CASSLGAGVPFSSTDTQYF. This chain connects TRBV7-9 to TRBJ2-3; tentatively, D is TRBD1 (6 bases). CDR1 SEHNR and CDR2 FQNEAQ come from the germline V gene (reference sequence). The CDR3 is made up of 19 amino acids. Trimming took off 1 base at V and 0 bases at J, with 20 bases between the two ends.

This clone was observed once. The chain joins TRBV27 to TRBJ2-3, with D perhaps matching TRBD1 (6 bases). Germline CDR1 and CDR2: MNHEY and SMNVEV (reference sequence). Trimming removed 7 bases from V and 5 bases from J, with 22 bases in between. CDR3 length: 16 amino acids. The CDR3 region has the DNA TGTGCCAGCAATCCTAATGGGCACAGGGCAGGAGATACGCAGTATTTT. It codes for CASNPNGHRAGDTQYF.

The V gene is TRBV7-7, the J gene TRBJ2-2; 7 bases line up with TRBD2. J was trimmed by 6 bases and V by 4 bases; bases with no gene match: 5. The CDR3 totals 14 residues. Germline V CDR1 and CDR2: SSHAT, FNYEAQ (reference sequence). As DNA, the CDR3 is TGTGCCAGCAGCTCACGACGGGGGGCCGGGGAGCTGTTTTTT. This translates into CASSSRRGAGELFF.

This rearrangement joins TRBV28 to TRBJ1-3, with no clear D. V shed 9 bases and J shed 3 bases, with 12 bases lying between them. In germline, CDR1 is MDHEN, CDR2 SYDVKM. The CDR3 loop spans 13 amino acids. The CDR3 bases are TGTGCCAGTTGTCCTCGGGGTGGAAACACCATATATTTT. Translating gives CASCPRGGNTIYF.

V is TRBV27 and J is TRBJ1-2, with TRBD1 matching 11 bases. This CDR3 has 15 amino acids. Germline CDR1 and CDR2: MNHEY and SMNVEV (reference sequence). V dropped 3 bases and J dropped 8; count of bases not matched to a gene: 8. DNA for the CDR3: TGTGCCAGCAGTTTCGGTATGGGACAGGGGGAAGGCTACACCTTC. It is translated as CASSFGMGQGEGYTF.

The chain employs TRBV6-1 and TRBJ2-7; TRBD2 matches 10 bases. V gave up 5 bases and J gave up 2 bases; unmatched junction bases: 6. The CDR3 has 15 residues. CDR1 and CDR2 (germline): MNHNS, SASEGT. This chain's CDR3 is CASSQEAGGPYEQYF. The CDR3 nucleotides are TGTGCCAGCAGTCAAGAAGCGGGAGGGCCCTACGAGCAGTACTTC.

The V call is TRBV10-1, the J call TRBJ2-1; tentatively, D is TRBD1 (6 bases). The CDR3 totals 14 residues. V gave up 3 bases and J gave up 8 bases, with 14 bases separating them. Looked up from germline, CDR1 is WNHNN and CDR2 is SYGVQD (reference sequence). CDR3 protein: CASSETGSEHEQFF. CDR3 sequence (DNA): TGCGCCAGCAGTGAAACAGGGAGTGAGCATGAGCAGTTCTTC.

This sequence joins TRBV13 and TRBJ2-7; D is undetermined. Per germline, CDR1 PRHDT and CDR2 FYEKMQ (reference sequence). V was shortened by 0 bases and J by 0 bases, with 18 bases between the two germline ends. The CDR3 runs 18 residues. This chain's CDR3 is CASSLGHPDASSSYEQYF. The CDR3 coding sequence is TGTGCCAGCAGCTTAGGCCACCCAGATGCCTCTAGCTCCTACGAGCAGTACTTC.

The V call is TRBV4-1, the J call TRBJ1-5; unclear D gene. The germline gives CDR1 MGHRA, CDR2 YSYEKL. Trimming took off 0 bases at V and 8 bases at J, with 14 bases between the two ends. The CDR3 loop spans 15 amino acids. In nucleotides, the CDR3 is TGCGCCAGCAGCCAAGAGTTGAGGGAGGGTGAGCCCCAGCATTTT. The encoded protein is CASSQELREGEPQHF.

The V call is TRBV27, the J call TRBJ2-7; the match to TRBD2 covers 13 bases. The J segment lost 2 bases and the V segment lost 5 bases, leaving 6 bases of the junction unmatched. CDR1 is MNHEY, CDR2 SMNVEV, per germline (reference sequence). The CDR3 sequence is 16 residues long. As DNA, the CDR3 is TGTGCCAGCAGTAAATTCGGGACTAGCGGGGCCTACGAGCAGTACTTC. This sequence encodes CASSKFGTSGAYEQYF.

The chain couples TRBV21-1 to TRBJ1-3. TRBV21-1 is marked as a pseudogene. The CDR3 loop spans 12 amino acids. CDR3 sequence reads: CAKRTGVNTIYF. CDR3 bases: TGTGCCAAGAGGACGGGAGTAAACACCATATATTTT.

The rearrangement uses TRBV4-1 and TRBJ1-1; D perhaps matches TRBD1 (5 bases). Per germline, CDR1 MGHRA and CDR2 YSYEKL. The V and J ends lost 0 bases and 4 bases respectively, with 24 bases between them. This CDR3 has 19 residues. This chain's CDR3 is CASSQEILQGWALGTEAFF. The DNA of the CDR3 is TGCGCCAGCAGCCAAGAAATCTTGCAGGGTTGGGCTTTGGGCACTGAAGCTTTCTTT.

The V call is TRBV19, the J call TRBJ1-2; the D gene is possibly TRBD1 (5 bases). Germline V gene data show CDR1 as LNHDA and CDR2 as SQIVND (reference sequence). Deletions cut 2 bases from V and 8 bases from J, with 12 bases between. There are 13 residues in the CDR3. CDR3 DNA: TGTGCCAGTAGTATAAGGGCAGGGTGGGGCTACACCTTC. Protein: CASSIRAGWGYTF.

The genes are TRBV19 and TRBJ2-7; 13 nucleotides align to TRBD2. Germline CDR1 LNHDA, CDR2 SQIVND (reference sequence). With V trimmed by 9 bases and J by 0 bases, 14 bases remained unmatched. The CDR3 sequence is 18 residues long. As DNA, the CDR3 is TGTGCCAGCACTTCGGGACTAGCGGGAACTAACCCCTCCTACGAGCAGTACTTC. Amino acid sequence: CASTSGLAGTNPSYEQYF.